Following are 4 T cell receptor beta chains from one sample sequenced in a study of molecular identifiers for immune sequencing clone quantification. TCRdb used MiXCR to reprocess the PCR reads, holding one entry per CDR3 protein. Here the sample spans some 320,000 distinct CDR3 sequences, about 21% being singletons. The sequencing input was naive CD8+ T cells from blood, with Jurkat cell RNA spiked in. Subset given: FACS-sorted CD8+CD4-CCR7+CD45RA+ naive T cells. Receptors were obtained from a human donor in good health. Some libraries in this study had Jurkat cell RNA spiked in.

The chain employs TRBV12-3 or TRBV12-4 and TRBJ2-5; 7 bases align to TRBD1. CDR3 length: 15 residues. The V and J ends lost 2 bases and 3 bases, in that order; junction bases with no gene match: 6. In nucleotides, the CDR3 is TGTGCCAGCAGTTTAATCAGTACAGGGGAAGAGACCCAGTACTTC. Its translation is CASSLISTGEETQYF.

The table lists this clonotype with many counts. This sequence joins TRBV4-1 and TRBJ2-7; D might be TRBD1 (6 bases). CDR1 and CDR2 from the germline V gene are MGHRA and YSYEKL. Trimming pared 4 bases from V and 4 bases from J, leaving 17 bases between. The CDR3 loop spans 15 amino acids. The DNA for the CDR3 is TGCGCCAGCAGCCGAGAGAACAGGGTTCCATACGAGCAGTACTTC. Protein: CASSRENRVPYEQYF.

About this clonotype: It may be a read error: a sequence one base away is much more abundant. The chain recombines TRBV2 with TRBJ1-1; perhaps TRBD1 as D (5 bases). The CDR3 is 12 amino acids. Germline V lookup: CDR1 SNHLY, CDR2 FYNNEI. The CDR3 is CAVPTANTGAFF. Written as DNA, the CDR3 is TGTGCCGTACCGACAGCGAACACTGGAGCTTTCTTT.

Details on this clonotype: A much larger clone differs by one base, so this may be a read error. This rearrangement joins TRBV6-2 or TRBV6-3 to TRBJ1-5, with no clear D. CDR3 length equals 14 residues. Germline CDR1 is MNHEY and CDR2 is SVGEGT. CDR3 bases: TGTACCAGCAGTTGGGAGACTAGCAATCAGCCCCAGCATTTT. This encodes CTSSWETSNQPQHF.